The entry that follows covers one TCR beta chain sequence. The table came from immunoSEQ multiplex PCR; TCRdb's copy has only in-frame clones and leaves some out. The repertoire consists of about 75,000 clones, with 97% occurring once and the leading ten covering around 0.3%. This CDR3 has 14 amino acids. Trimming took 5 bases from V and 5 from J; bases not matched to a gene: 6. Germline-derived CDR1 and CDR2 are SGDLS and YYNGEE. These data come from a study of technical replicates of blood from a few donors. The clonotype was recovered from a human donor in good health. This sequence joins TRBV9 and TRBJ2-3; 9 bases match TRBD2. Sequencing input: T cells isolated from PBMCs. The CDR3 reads CASSIAGVGDTQYF. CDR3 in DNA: TGTGCCAGCAGTATAGCGGGAGTGGGAGATACGCAGTATTTT. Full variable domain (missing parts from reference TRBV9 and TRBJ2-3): DSGVTQTPKHLITATGQRVTLRCSPRSGDLSVYWYQQSLDQGLQFLIQYYNGEERAKGNILERFSAQQFPDLHSELNLSSLELGDSALYFCASSIAGVGDTQYFGPGTRLTVL.